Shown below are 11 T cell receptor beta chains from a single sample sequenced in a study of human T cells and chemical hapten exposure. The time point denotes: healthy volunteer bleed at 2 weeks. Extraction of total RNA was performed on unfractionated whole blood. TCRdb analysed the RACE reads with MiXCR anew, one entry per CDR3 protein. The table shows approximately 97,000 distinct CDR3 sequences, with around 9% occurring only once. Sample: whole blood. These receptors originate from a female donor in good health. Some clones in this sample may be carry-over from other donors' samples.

The CDR3 DNA is TGTGCCAGCAACGCGGGACTCGTCACAGATACGCAGTATTTT. It translates to CASNAGLVTDTQYF. The chain combines TRBV5-6 with TRBJ2-3, with D possibly being TRBD2 (6 bases). The CDR3 extends over 14 amino acids. From germline, CDR1 is SGHDT and CDR2 YYEEEE. V lost 6 bases to trimming and J lost 2 bases, with 13 bases between them.

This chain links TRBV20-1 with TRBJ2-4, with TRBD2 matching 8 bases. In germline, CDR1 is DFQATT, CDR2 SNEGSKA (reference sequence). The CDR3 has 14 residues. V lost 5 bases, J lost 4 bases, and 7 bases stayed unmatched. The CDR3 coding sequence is TGCAGTGCTGTAACGGGAGGGGCGAAAAACATTCAGTACTTC. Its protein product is CSAVTGGAKNIQYF.

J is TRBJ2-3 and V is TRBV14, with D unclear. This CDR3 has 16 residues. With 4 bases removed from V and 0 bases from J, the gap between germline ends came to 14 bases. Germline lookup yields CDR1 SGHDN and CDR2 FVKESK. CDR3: CASSPRYRSSTDTQYF. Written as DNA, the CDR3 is TGTGCCAGCAGCCCCCGCTATCGTTCTAGCACAGATACGCAGTATTTT.

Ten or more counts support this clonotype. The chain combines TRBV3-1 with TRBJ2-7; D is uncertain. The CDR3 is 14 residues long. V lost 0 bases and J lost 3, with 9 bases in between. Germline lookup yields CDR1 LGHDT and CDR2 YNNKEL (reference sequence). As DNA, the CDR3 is TGTGCCAGCAGCCAAGAACCTGGGTTCTACGAGCAGTACTTC. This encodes CASSQEPGFYEQYF.

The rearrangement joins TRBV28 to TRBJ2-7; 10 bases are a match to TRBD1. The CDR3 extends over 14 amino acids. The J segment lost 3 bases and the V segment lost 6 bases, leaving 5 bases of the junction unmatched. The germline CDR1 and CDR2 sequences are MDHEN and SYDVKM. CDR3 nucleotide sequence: TGTGCCAGCAGGACAGGGGGCGGCTACTACGAGCAGTACTTC. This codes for CASRTGGGYYEQYF.

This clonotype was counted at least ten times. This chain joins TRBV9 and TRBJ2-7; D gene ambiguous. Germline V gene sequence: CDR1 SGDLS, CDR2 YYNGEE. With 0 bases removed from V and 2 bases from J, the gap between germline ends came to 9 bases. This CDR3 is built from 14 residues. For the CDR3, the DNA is TGTGCCAGCAGCGTAGGGACGGAGACCTACGAGCAGTACTTC. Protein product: CASSVGTETYEQYF.

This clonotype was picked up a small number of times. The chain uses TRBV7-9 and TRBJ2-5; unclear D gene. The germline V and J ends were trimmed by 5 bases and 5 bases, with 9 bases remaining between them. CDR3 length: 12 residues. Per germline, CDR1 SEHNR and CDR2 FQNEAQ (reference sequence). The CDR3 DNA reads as TGTGCCAGCAGCCGCCTCCTGGAGACCCAGTACTTC. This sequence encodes CASSRLLETQYF.

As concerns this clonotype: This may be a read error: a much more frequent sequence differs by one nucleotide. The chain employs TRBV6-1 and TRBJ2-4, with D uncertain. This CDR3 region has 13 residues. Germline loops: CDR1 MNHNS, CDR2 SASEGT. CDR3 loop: CASSEEAENIKYF. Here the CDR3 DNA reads TGTGCCAGCAGTGAAGAGGCAGAAAACATTAAGTACTTC.

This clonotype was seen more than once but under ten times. The CDR3 is CASNPPSGGNQPQHF. The CDR3 DNA reads as TGTGCCAGCAACCCCCCCTCCGGGGGCAATCAGCCCCAGCATTTT. This sequence joins TRBV6-6 and TRBJ1-5; D gene uncertain. CDR1 is MNHNY, CDR2 SVGAGI, per germline (reference sequence). The germline V and J ends were trimmed by 7 bases and 2 bases, with 15 bases remaining between them. The CDR3 is made up of 15 amino acids.

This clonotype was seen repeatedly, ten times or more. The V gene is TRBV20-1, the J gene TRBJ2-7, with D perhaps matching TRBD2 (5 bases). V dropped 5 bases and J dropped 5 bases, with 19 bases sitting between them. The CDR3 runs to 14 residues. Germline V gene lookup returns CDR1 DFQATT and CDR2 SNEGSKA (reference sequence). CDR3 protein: CSAPSGPARDEQYF. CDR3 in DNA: TGCAGTGCTCCCAGCGGACCGGCAAGGGACGAGCAGTACTTC.

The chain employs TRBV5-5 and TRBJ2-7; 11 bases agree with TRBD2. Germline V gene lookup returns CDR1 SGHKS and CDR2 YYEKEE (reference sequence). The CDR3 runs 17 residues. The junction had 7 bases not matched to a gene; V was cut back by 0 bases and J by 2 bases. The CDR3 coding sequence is TGTGCCAGCAGCTTGGGTTTAGCGGGGGGGGATGCCTACGAGCAGTACTTC. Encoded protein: CASSLGLAGGDAYEQYF.